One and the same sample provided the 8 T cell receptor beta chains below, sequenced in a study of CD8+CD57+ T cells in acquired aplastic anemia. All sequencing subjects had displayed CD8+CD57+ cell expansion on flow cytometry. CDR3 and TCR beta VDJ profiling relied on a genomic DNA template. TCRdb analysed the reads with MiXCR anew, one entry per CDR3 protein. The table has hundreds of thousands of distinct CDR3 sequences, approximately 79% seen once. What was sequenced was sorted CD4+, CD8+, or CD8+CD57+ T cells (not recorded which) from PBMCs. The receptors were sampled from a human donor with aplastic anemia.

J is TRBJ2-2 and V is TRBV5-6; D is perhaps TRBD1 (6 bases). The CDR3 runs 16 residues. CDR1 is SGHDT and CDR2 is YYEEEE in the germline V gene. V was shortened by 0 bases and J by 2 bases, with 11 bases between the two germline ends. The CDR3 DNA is TGTGCCAGCAGCTTGGGGTGGACAGATAACACCGGGGAGCTGTTTTTT. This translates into CASSLGWTDNTGELFF.

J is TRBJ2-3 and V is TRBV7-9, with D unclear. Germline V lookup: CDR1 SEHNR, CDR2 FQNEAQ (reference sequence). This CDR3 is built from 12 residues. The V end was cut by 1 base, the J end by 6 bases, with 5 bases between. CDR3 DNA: TGTGCCAGCAGCTTAGTGCCCGATACGCAGTATTTT. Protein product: CASSLVPDTQYF.

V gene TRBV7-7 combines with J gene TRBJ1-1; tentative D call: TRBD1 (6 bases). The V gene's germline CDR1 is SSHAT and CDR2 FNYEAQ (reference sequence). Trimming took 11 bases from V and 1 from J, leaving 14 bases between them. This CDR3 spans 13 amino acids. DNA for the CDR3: TGTGCCGTTCTTGGGGGGGCGAACACTGAAGCTTTCTTT. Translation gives CAVLGGANTEAFF.

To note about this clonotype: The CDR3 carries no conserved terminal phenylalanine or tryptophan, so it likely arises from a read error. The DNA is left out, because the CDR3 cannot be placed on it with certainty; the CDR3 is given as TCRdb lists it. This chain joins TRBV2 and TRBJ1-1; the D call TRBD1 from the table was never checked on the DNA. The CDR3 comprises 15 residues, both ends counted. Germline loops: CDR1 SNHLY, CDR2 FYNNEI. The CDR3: CASGDGVTDTTEFGP.

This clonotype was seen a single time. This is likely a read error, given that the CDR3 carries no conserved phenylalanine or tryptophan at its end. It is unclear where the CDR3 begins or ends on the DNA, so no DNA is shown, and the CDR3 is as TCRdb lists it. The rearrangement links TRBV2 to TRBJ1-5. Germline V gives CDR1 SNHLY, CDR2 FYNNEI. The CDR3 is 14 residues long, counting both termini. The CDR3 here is CASGDAYTNQPHFC.

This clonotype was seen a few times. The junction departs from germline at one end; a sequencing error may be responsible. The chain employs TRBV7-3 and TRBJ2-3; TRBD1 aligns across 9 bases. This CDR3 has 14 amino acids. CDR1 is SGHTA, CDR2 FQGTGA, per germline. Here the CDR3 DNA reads TGTGCCAGCAGCGAAGCCCGGGACAGGGAAGTCACGAGCTTT. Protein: CASSEARDREVTSF.

CDR3 protein: CATSEGGAQKHQYF. The DNA of the CDR3 is TGTGCCACCAGCGAAGGCGGCGCGCAAAAGCACCAGTACTTC. The V and J genes are TRBV2 and TRBJ2-5, with no clear D. The germline gives CDR1 SNHLY, CDR2 FYNNEI. Between the trimmed V and J ends, which lost 10 bases and 10 bases, there was a span of 25 bases. The CDR3 length is 14 residues.

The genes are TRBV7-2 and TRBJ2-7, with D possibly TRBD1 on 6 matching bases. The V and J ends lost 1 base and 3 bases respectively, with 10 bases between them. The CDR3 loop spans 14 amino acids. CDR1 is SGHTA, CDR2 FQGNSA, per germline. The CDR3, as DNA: TGTGCCAGCAGCTTAGGCCCGGACAGCTACGAGCAGTACTTC. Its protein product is CASSLGPDSYEQYF. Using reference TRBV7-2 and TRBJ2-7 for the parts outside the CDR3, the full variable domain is GAGVSQSPSNKVTEKGKDVELRCDPISGHTALYWYRQSLGQGLEFLIYFQGNSAPDKSGLPSDRFSAERTGGSVSTLTIQRTQQEDSAVYLCASSLGPDSYEQYFGPGTRLTVT.